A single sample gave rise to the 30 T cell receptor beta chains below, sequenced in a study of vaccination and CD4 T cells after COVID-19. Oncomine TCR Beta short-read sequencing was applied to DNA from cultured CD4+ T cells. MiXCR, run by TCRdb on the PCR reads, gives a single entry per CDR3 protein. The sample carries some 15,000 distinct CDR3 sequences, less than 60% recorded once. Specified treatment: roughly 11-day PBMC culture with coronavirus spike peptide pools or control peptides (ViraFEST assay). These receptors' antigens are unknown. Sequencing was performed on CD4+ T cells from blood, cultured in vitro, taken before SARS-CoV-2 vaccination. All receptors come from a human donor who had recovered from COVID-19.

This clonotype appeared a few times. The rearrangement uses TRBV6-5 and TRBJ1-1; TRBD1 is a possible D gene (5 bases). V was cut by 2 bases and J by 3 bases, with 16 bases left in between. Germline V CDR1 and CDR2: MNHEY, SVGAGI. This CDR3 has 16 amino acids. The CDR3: CASSYPVGGEDTEAFF. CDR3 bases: TGTGCCAGCAGTTACCCCGTGGGAGGGGAGGACACTGAAGCTTTCTTT.

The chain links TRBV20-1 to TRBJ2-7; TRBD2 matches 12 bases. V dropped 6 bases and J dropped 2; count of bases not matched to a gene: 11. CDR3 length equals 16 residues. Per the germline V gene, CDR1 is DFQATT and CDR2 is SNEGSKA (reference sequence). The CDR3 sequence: CSAERLAGGKAYEQYF. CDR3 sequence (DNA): TGCAGTGCCGAGCGGCTAGCGGGAGGGAAGGCCTACGAGCAGTACTTC.

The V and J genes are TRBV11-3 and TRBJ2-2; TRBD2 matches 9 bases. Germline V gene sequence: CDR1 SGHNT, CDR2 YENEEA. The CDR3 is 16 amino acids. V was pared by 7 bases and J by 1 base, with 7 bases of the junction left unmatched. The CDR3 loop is CASNLAGAQNTGELFF. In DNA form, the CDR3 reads TGTGCCAGCAATTTAGCGGGAGCCCAGAACACCGGGGAGCTGTTTTTT.

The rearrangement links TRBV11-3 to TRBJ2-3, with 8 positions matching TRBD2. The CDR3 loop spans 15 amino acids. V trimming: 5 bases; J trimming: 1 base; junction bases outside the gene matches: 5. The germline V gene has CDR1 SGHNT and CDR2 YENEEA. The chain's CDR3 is CASSRREGGTDTQYF. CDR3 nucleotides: TGTGCCAGCAGCCGCCGGGAGGGGGGCACAGATACGCAGTATTTT.

This CDR3 reads CSARGAGGTGELFF. The CDR3 coding sequence is TGCAGTGCCAGGGGAGCGGGCGGGACCGGGGAGCTGTTTTTT. The chain joins TRBV20-1 to TRBJ2-2; D possibly matches TRBD1 or TRBD2 (6 bases each). The germline V gene has CDR1 DFQATT and CDR2 SNEGSKA (reference sequence). This CDR3 region has 14 residues. V was pared by 6 bases and J by 5 bases, with 16 bases between.

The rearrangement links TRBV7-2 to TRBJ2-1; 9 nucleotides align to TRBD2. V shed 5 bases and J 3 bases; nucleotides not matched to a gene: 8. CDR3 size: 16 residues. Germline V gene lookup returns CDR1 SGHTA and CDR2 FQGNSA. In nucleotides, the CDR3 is TGTGCCAGCAGCGGATTTAGCGGGGGTTTCTACAATGAGCAGTTCTTC. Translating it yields CASSGFSGGFYNEQFF.

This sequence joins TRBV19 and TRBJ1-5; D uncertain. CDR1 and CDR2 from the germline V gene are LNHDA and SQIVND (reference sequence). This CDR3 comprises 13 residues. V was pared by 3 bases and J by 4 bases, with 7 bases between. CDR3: CASSIGPNQPQHF. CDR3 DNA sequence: TGTGCCAGTAGTATTGGACCTAATCAGCCCCAGCATTTT.

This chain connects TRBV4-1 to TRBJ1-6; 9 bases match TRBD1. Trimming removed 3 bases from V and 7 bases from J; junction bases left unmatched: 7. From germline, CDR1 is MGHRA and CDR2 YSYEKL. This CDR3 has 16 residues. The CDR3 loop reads CASSQLSGQGNSPLHF. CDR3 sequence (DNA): TGCGCCAGCAGCCAGTTGAGTGGACAGGGGAATTCACCCCTCCACTTT.

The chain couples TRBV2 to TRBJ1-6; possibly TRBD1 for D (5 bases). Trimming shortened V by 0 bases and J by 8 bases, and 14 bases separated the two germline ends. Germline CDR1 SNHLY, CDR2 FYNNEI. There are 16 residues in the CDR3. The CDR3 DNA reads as TGTGCCAGCAGTGAAGCGCTTGGGGGAGGGCATTCACCCCTCCACTTT. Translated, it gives CASSEALGGGHSPLHF.

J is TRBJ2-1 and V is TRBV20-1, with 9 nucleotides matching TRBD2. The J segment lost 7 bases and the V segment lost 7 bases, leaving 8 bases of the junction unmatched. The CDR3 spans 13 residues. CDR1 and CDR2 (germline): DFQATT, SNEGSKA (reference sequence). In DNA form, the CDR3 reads TGCAGTGTAATAGCGGGAGTGGGAAATGAGCAGTTCTTC. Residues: CSVIAGVGNEQFF.

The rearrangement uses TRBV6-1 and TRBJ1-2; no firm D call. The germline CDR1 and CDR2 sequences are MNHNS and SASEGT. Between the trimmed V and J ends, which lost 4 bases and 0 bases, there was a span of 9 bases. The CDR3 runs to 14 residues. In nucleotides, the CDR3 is TGTGCCAGCAGTGCAACCCCTCCTAACTATGGCTACACCTTC. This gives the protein CASSATPPNYGYTF.

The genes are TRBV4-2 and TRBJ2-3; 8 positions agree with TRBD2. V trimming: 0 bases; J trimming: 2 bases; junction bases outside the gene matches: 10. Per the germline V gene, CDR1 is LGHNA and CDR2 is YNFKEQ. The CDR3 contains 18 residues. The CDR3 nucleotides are TGTGCCAGCAGCCAAGATCGGCTAGCGGGCCCTAACACAGATACGCAGTATTTT. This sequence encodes CASSQDRLAGPNTDTQYF.

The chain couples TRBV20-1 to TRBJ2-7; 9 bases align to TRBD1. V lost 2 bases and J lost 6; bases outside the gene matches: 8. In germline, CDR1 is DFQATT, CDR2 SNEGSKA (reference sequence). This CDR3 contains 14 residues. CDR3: CSARLPGQGGEQYF. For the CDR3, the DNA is TGCAGTGCTAGACTCCCGGGACAGGGAGGCGAGCAGTACTTC.

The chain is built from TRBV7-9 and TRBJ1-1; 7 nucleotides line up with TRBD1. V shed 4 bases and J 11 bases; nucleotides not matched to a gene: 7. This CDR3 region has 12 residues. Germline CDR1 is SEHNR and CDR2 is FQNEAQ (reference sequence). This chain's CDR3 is CASSSPTGRAFF. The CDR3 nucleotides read TGTGCCAGCAGCTCACCGACAGGGAGGGCTTTCTTT.

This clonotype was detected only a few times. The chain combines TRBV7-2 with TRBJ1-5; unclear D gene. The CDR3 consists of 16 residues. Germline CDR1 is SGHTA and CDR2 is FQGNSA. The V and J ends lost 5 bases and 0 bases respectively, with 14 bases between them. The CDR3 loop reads CASSLGSAYSNQPQHF. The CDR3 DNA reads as TGTGCCAGCAGCCTTGGGTCAGCTTATAGCAATCAGCCCCAGCATTTT.

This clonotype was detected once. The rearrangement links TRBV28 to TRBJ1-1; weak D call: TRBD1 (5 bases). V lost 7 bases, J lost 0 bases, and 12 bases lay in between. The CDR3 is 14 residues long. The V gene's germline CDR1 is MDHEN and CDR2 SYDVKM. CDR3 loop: CASTPGGMNTEAFF. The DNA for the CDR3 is TGTGCCAGCACCCCCGGGGGGATGAACACTGAAGCTTTCTTT.

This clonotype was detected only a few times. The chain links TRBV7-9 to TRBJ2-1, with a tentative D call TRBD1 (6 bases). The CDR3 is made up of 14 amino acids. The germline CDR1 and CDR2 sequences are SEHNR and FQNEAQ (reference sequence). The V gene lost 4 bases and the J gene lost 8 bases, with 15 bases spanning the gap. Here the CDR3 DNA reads TGTGCCAGCAGCTCCTCGTGGGGGCTGGATGAGCAGTTCTTC. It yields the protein CASSSSWGLDEQFF.

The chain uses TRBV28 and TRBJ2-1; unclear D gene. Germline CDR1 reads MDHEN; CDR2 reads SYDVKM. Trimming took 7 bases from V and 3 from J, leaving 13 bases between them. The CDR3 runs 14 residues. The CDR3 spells CASTTHGLYNEQFF. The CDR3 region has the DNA TGTGCCAGCACCACCCACGGTCTCTACAATGAGCAGTTCTTC.

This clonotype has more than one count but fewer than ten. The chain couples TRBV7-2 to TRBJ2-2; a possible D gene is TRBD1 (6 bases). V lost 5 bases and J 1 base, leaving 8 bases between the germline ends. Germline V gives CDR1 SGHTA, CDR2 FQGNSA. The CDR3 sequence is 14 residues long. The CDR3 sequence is CASSPTGNTGELFF. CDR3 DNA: TGTGCCAGCAGCCCGACAGGGAACACCGGGGAGCTGTTTTTT.

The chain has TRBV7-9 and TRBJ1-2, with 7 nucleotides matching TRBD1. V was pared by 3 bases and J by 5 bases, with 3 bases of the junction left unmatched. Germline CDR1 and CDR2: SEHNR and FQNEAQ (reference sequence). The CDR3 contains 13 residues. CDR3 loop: CASSFDREYGYTF. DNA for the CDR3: TGTGCCAGCAGCTTTGACAGGGAGTATGGCTACACCTTC.

The CDR3 loop is CATSHRGLRTDTQYF. CDR3 nucleotide sequence: TGTGCCACCAGCCACAGGGGGCTCCGCACAGATACGCAGTATTTT. The chain couples TRBV15 to TRBJ2-3, with 9 bases fitting TRBD1. The CDR3 contains 15 residues. J was trimmed by 1 base and V by 5 bases; bases with no gene match: 4. CDR1 is LNHNV and CDR2 is YYDKDF in the germline V gene (reference sequence). Full variable domain (remainder filled in from reference TRBV15 and TRBJ2-3): DAMVIQNPRYQVTQFGKPVTLSCSQTLNHNVMYWYQQKSSQAPKLLFHYYDKDFNNEADTPDNFQSRRPNTSFCFLDIRSPGLGDTAMYLCATSHRGLRTDTQYFGPGTRLTVL.

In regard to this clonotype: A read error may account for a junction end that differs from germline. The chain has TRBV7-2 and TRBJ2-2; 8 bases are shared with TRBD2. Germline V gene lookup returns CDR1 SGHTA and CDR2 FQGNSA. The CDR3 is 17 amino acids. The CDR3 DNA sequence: TGCGCCAGCAGCCAATCGGGACTAGTAGGGCCCACCGGGGAGCTGTTTTTT. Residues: CASSQSGLVGPTGELFF.

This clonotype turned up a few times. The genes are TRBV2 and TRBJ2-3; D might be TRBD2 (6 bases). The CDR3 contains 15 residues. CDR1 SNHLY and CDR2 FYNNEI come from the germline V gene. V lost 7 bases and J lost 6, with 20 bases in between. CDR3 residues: CASNHRIGTGDTQYF. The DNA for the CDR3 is TGTGCCAGCAATCATCGGATAGGGACTGGTGATACGCAGTATTTT. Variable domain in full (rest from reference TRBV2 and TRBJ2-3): EPEVTQTPSHQVTQMGQEVILRCVPISNHLYFYWYRQILGQKVEFLVSFYNNEISEKSEIFDDQFSVERPDGSNFTLKIRSTKLEDSAMYFCASNHRIGTGDTQYFGPGTRLTVL.

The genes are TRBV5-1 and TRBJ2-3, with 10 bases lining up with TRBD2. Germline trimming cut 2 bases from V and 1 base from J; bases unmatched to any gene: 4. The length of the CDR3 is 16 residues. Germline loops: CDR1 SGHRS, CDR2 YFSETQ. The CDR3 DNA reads TGCGCCAGCAGCTTTGTGGGGACTAGCGGCACAGATACGCAGTATTTT. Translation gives CASSFVGTSGTDTQYF.

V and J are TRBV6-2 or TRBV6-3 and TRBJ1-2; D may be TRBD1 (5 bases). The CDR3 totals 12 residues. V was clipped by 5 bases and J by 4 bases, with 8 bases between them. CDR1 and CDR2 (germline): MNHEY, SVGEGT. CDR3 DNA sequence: TGTGCCAGCAGTCCCGACAGCTATGGCTACACCTTC. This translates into CASSPDSYGYTF.

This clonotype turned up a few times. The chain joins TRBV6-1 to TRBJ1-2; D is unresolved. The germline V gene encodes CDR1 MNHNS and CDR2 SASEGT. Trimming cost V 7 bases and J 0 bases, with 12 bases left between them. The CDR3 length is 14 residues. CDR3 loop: CASTRTASNYGYTF. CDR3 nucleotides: TGTGCCAGCACCCGGACGGCTTCTAACTATGGCTACACCTTC.

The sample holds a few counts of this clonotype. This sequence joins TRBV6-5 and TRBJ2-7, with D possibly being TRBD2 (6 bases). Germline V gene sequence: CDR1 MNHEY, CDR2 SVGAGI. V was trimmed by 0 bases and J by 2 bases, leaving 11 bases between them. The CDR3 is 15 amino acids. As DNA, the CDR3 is TGTGCCAGCAGTTACTCGGCGGGAACGACCTACGAGCAGTACTTC. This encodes CASSYSAGTTYEQYF.

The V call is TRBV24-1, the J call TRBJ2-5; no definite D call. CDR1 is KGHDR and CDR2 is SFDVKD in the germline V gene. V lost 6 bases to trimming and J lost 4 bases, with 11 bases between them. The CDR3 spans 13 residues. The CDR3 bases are TGTGCCACCAGTCTCCCCGGTTCAGAGACCCAGTACTTC. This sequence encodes CATSLPGSETQYF.

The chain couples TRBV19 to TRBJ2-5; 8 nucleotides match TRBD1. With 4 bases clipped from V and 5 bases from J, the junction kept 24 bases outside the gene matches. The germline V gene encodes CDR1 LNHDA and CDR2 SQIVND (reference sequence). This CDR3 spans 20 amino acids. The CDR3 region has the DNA TGTGCCAGTAGTACTCGATATTCCCGAACCGGACAGGGAGAGAGGGAGACCCAGTACTTC. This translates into CASSTRYSRTGQGERETQYF.

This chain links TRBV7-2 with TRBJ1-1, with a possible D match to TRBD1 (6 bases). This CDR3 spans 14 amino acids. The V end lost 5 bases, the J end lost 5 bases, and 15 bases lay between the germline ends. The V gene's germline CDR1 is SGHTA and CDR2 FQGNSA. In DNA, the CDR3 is TGTGCCAGCAGCCCCGCAGGACAGTTAACTGAAGCTTTCTTT. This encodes CASSPAGQLTEAFF.